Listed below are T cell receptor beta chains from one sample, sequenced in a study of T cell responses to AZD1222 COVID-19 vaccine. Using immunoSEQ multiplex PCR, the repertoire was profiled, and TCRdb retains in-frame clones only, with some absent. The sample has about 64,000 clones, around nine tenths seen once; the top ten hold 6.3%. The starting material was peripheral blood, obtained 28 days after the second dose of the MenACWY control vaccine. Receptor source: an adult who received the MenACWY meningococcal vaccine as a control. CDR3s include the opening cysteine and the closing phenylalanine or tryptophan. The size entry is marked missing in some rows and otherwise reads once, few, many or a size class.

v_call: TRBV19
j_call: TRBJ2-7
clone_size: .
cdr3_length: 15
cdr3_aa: CASSTYRDRGYEQYF

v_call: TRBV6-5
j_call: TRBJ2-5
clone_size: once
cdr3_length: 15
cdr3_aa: CASSQTQGARETQYF

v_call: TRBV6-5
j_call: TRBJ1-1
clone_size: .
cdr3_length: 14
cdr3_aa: CASSYGTDNTEAFF

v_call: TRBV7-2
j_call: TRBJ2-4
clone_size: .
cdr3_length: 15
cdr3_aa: CASSMSSRPKNIQYF

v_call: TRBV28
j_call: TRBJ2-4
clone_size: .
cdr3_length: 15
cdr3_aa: CASSSNRGAKNIQYF

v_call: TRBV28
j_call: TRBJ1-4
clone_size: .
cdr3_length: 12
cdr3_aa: CASSLPLLDRFF

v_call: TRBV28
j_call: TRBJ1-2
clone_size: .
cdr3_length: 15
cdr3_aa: CASSLPGVLWYGYTF

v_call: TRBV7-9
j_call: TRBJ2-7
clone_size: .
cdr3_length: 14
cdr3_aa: CASSFLVGIHEQYF

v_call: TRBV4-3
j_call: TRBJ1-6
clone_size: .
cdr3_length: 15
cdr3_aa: CASSQRTGGNSPLHF

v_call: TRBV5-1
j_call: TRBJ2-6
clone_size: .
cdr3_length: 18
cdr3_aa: CASRAASVDSSGANVLTF

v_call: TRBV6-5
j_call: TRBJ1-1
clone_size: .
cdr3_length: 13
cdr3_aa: CASSIYMNTEAFF

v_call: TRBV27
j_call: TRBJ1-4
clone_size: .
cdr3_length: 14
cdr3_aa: CASSLGTPSGKLFF

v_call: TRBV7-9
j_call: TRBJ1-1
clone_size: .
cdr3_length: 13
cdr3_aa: CASSWELNTEAFF

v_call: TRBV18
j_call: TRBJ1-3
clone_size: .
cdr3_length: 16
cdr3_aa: CASSPSASTTGNTIYF

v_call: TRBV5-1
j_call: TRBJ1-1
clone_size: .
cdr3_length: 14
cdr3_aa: CASGQGGGDTEAFF

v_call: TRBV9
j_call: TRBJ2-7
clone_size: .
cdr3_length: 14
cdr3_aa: CASSVHGRADEQYF

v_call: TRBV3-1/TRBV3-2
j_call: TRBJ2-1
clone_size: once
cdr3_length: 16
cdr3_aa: CASSQGVNAGGNEQFF

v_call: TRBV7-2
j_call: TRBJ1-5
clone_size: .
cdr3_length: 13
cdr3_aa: CASSSDYSEPQHF

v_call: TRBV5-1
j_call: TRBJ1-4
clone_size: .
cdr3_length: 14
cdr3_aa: CASKLRGLGEKLFF

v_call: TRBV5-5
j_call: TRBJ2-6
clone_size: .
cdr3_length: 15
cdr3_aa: CASSLQGSGANVLTF

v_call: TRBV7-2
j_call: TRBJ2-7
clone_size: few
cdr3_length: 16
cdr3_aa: CASSLEGSGRPYEQYF

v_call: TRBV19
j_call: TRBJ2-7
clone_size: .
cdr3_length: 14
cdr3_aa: CASSMGGPGTEQYF

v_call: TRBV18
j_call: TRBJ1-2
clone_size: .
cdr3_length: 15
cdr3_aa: CASSTILDKPYGYTF

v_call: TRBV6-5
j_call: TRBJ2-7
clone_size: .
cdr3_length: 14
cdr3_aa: CASTPDRAGYEQYF

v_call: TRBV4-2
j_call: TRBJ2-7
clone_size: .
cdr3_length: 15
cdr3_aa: CASSHPGPNPGEQYF

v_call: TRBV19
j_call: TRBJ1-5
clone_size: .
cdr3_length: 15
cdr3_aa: CASSDSIDRHQPQHF

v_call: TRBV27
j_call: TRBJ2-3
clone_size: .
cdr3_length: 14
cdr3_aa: CASSGGRVTDTQYF

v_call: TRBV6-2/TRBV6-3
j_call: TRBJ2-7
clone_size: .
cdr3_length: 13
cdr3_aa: CASSGRTPYEQYF

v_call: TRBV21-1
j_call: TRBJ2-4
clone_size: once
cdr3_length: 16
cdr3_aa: CASSKGDRLAKNIQYF

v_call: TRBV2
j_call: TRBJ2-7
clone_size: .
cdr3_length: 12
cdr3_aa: CALSVTKYEQYF

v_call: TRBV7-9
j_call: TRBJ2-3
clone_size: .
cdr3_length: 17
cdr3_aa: CASSARTLAGLTDTQYF

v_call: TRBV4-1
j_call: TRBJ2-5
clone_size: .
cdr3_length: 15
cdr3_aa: CASSQTDLPGETQYF